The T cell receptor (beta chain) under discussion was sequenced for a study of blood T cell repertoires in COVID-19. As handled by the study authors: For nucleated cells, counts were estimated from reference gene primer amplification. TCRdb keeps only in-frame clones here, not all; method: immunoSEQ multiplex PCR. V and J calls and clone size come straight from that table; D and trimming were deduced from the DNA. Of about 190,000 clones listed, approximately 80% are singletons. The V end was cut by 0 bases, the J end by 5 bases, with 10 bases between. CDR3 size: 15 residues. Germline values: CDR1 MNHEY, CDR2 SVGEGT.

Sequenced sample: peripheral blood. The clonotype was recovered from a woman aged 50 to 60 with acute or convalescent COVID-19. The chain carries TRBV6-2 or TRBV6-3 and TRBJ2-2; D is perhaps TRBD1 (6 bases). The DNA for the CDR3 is TGTGCCAGCAGTTACTCTGGACAGAGGACCGGGGAGCTGTTTTTT. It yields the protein CASSYSGQRTGELFF.